A selection of T cell receptor beta chains follows, all from one sample in a study of cytomegalovirus exposure and HLA in healthy donors. Some clones are missing from TCRdb's copy, which holds only in-frame ones; the method was immunoSEQ multiplex PCR. The sample shows approximately 110,000 clones, roughly 79% of them seen only once. The sequencing input was PBMCs. These receptors were obtained from a woman aged 50 to 60 in good health and CMV-seropositive. Both conserved end residues are part of each CDR3. D genes are given only for firm matches. Size is omitted from some rows. Given values are once, few, many or a class for expanded clones.

clone_size	j_call	v_call	d_call	cdr3_aa	cdr3_nt
NA	TRBJ2-3	TRBV7-2	NA	CASSPGGLRGDTQYF	TGTGCCAGCAGTCCAGGGGGACTCCGCGGGGATACGCAGTATTTT
NA	TRBJ2-1	TRBV10-3	NA	CAISESGGSNEQFF	TGTGCCATCAGTGAGTCTGGCGGGTCCAATGAGCAGTTCTTC
NA	TRBJ2-2	TRBV10-3	TRBD2	CATHSGLAGAGTGELFF	TGTGCCACCCATTCAGGACTAGCGGGGGCCGGGACCGGGGAGCTGTTTTTT
few	TRBJ2-1	TRBV7-2	TRBD2	CASSLGTSGGNEQFF	TGTGCCAGCAGCTTAGGAACTAGCGGGGGCAATGAGCAGTTCTTC
NA	TRBJ1-5	TRBV19	NA	CASSTASTGTGQPQHF	TGTGCCAGTAGTACAGCCTCCACAGGGACGGGTCAGCCCCAGCATTTT
NA	TRBJ1-2	TRBV7-9	NA	CASSLGAVPNYGYTF	TGTGCCAGCAGCTTAGGGGCAGTCCCTAACTATGGCTACACCTTC
NA	TRBJ2-5	TRBV4-1	TRBD2	CASSDTSGRQETQYF	TGCGCCAGCAGCGATACTAGCGGGCGGCAAGAGACCCAGTACTTC
NA	TRBJ2-6	TRBV9	NA	CASRQGLSGANGLTF	TGTGCCAGCCGACAGGGACTCTCTGGGGCCAACGGCCTGACTTTC
NA	TRBJ2-3	TRBV7-2	NA	CASSLDSAWRGGSADTQYF	TGTGCCAGCAGCTTAGATTCTGCGTGGCGGGGCGGCTCCGCAGATACGCAGTATTTT
NA	TRBJ2-5	TRBV10-3	NA	CAISESASAGLQETQYF	TGTGCCATCAGTGAGTCGGCTAGCGCGGGCCTCCAAGAGACCCAGTACTTC
NA	TRBJ2-5	TRBV5-4	NA	CATQDGKETQYF	TGTGCCACCCAGGACGGGAAAGAGACCCAGTACTTC
few	TRBJ2-7	TRBV19	NA	CASSIDSAYEQYF	TGTGCCAGTAGCATCGACTCCGCCTACGAGCAGTACTTC
NA	TRBJ2-1	TRBV4-2	TRBD2	CASSQVGLAGGSSYNEQFF	TGTGCCAGCAGCCAAGTTGGACTAGCGGGGGGAAGCTCCTACAATGAGCAGTTCTTC
NA	TRBJ1-5	TRBV7-9	NA	CASSLLNQPQHF	TGTGCCAGCAGCCTCCTAAATCAGCCCCAGCATTTT
NA	TRBJ1-5	TRBV18	TRBD1	CASSPPTGAGVGPQHF	TGTGCCAGCTCACCACCAACAGGGGCCGGGGTGGGGCCCCAGCATTTT
NA	TRBJ2-3	TRBV10-1	TRBD2	CASSESLAGLGTDTQYF	TGCGCCAGCAGTGAGTCACTAGCGGGATTGGGCACAGATACGCAGTATTTT
NA	TRBJ2-5	TRBV4-2	TRBD1	CASSLDRGETQYF	TGTGCCAGCAGCCTGGACAGGGGAGAGACCCAGTACTTC
NA	TRBJ1-2	TRBV6-4	NA	CASSDIQPYGYTF	TGTGCCAGCAGTGACATACAGCCATATGGCTACACCTTC
NA	TRBJ2-7	TRBV15	TRBD2	CATSRARGGATQTYEQYF	TGTGCCACCAGCAGAGCGCGCGGGGGGGCTACGCAAACCTACGAGCAGTACTTC
NA	TRBJ2-5	TRBV11-2	TRBD2	CASSLDLLGLAETQYF	TGTGCCAGCAGCTTAGATCTGCTGGGACTAGCAGAGACCCAGTACTTC
NA	TRBJ2-7	TRBV2	TRBD2	CASSEDGRGYEQYF	TGTGCCAGCAGTGAGGACGGGAGGGGTTACGAGCAGTACTTC
NA	TRBJ1-1	TRBV4-2	NA	CASSQEGARNTEAFF	TGTGCCAGCAGCCAAGAAGGGGCCAGGAACACTGAAGCTTTCTTT
NA	TRBJ1-5	TRBV2	NA	CASRSGGLAYSNQPQHF	TGTGCCAGCAGGAGTGGGGGGTTGGCGTATAGCAATCAGCCCCAGCATTTT
NA	TRBJ1-4	TRBV9	NA	CASSATAYNEKLFF	TGTGCCAGCAGCGCGACAGCCTATAATGAAAAACTGTTTTTT
NA	TRBJ2-1	TRBV15	TRBD2	CATSRDRGSGGANEQFF	TGTGCCACCAGCAGAGATCGGGGTAGCGGGGGGGCCAATGAGCAGTTCTTC
NA	TRBJ2-1	TRBV29-1	NA	CSVSLTGKEQFF	TGCAGCGTCTCACTTACAGGGAAGGAGCAGTTCTTC
NA	TRBJ2-2	TRBV7-2	TRBD1	CASSLEGRSAGGDTGELFF	TGTGCCAGCAGCTTAGAGGGAAGGTCGGCAGGGGGCGACACCGGGGAGCTGTTTTTT
NA	TRBJ1-1	TRBV14	NA	CASSQDTGYTEAFF	TGTGCCAGCAGCCAAGATACAGGGTACACTGAAGCTTTCTTT
NA	TRBJ1-2	TRBV2	TRBD1	CASSLDRGDNGYTF	TGTGCCAGCAGTTTGGACAGGGGGGACAATGGCTACACCTTC
NA	TRBJ2-7	TRBV10-3	TRBD1	CAIQGVGSYEQYF	TGTGCCATCCAGGGGGTGGGGTCCTACGAGCAGTACTTC
NA	TRBJ2-1	TRBV7-2	NA	CASSLGQGTEQFF	TGTGCCAGCAGCTTAGGTCAGGGTACTGAGCAGTTCTTC
NA	TRBJ2-5	TRBV5-5	TRBD1	CASSSGQGENLAETQYF	TGTGCCAGCAGCTCAGGACAGGGGGAGAATTTGGCGGAGACCCAGTACTTC
NA	TRBJ2-1	TRBV27	NA	CASSLNSYNEQFF	TGTGCCAGCAGTTTAAACAGTTACAATGAGCAGTTCTTC
NA	TRBJ2-7	TRBV4-3	TRBD2	CASSHPAGGEHEQYF	TGCGCCAGCAGCCACCCAGCGGGAGGGGAGCACGAGCAGTACTTC
NA	TRBJ2-3	TRBV18	TRBD1	CASSPVTGQPNTQYF	TGTGCCAGCTCACCCGTGACAGGGCAGCCAAATACGCAGTATTTT
few	TRBJ2-7	TRBV6-1	NA	CASISGRGYYEQYF	TGTGCCAGCATCAGCGGGCGGGGATACTACGAGCAGTACTTC
NA	TRBJ2-2	TRBV9	NA	CASSGRRGNTGELFF	TGTGCCAGCAGCGGGAGGAGGGGTAACACCGGGGAGCTGTTTTTT
NA	TRBJ2-5	TRBV19	TRBD2	CASSIIGGRGGETQYF	TGTGCCAGTAGTATTATAGGCGGGAGAGGCGGAGAGACCCAGTACTTC
NA	TRBJ2-1	TRBV5-1	TRBD2	CASSIPTSGSYNEQFF	TGCGCCAGCAGCATACCCACTAGCGGGAGTTACAATGAGCAGTTCTTC
few	TRBJ1-1	TRBV6-6	NA	CASSYSQEMNTEAFF	TGTGCCAGCAGTTACTCGCAGGAAATGAACACTGAAGCTTTCTTT
NA	TRBJ2-2	TRBV9	TRBD2	CASSPGTSGRGTGELFF	TGTGCCAGCAGCCCCGGGACTAGCGGGAGAGGGACCGGGGAGCTGTTTTTT
NA	TRBJ2-7	TRBV6-4	TRBD1	CASSDPGQEVTTNTYEQYF	TGTGCCAGCAGTGACCCCGGACAGGAGGTGACAACAAATACCTACGAGCAGTACTTC
NA	TRBJ2-7	TRBV2	NA	CASNPFSSYEQYF	TGTGCCAGCAACCCATTTAGCTCCTACGAGCAGTACTTC
NA	TRBJ1-1	TRBV5-1	NA	CASSLGGEAFF	TGCGCCAGCAGCTTGGGAGGGGAAGCTTTCTTT
few	TRBJ2-1	TRBV9	TRBD2	CASSATSGTDEQFF	TGTGCCAGCAGCGCGACTAGCGGGACGGATGAGCAGTTCTTC
NA	TRBJ1-3	TRBV7-8	NA	CASRGLASGNTIYF	TGTGCCAGCAGAGGACTCGCCTCTGGAAACACCATATATTTT
NA	TRBJ1-2	TRBV27	NA	CASSLGRDSSNYGYTF	TGTGCCAGCAGTTTAGGCCGGGACTCATCCAACTATGGCTACACCTTC
few	TRBJ2-7	TRBV19	NA	CASSILLSYEQYF	TGTGCCAGTAGTATACTACTTTCCTACGAGCAGTACTTC
NA	TRBJ2-3	TRBV14	NA	CASSQGGDTQYF	TGTGCCAGCAGCCAAGGAGGGGATACGCAGTATTTT
once	TRBJ2-1	TRBV5-6	TRBD1	CASSLPGQAYNEQFF	TGTGCCAGCAGTTTACCGGGACAGGCCTACAATGAGCAGTTCTTC
NA	TRBJ2-7	TRBV21-1	NA	CASSKETVETYEQYF	TGTGCCAGCAGCAAAGAGACAGTGGAAACCTACGAGCAGTACTTC
NA	TRBJ2-3	TRBV9	TRBD2	CASSVDGGAPTDTQYF	TGTGCCAGCAGCGTAGACGGGGGGGCCCCGACAGATACGCAGTATTTT
NA	TRBJ2-7	TRBV10-3	TRBD1	CAISESSGQGYEQYF	TGTGCCATCAGTGAGTCTTCGGGACAGGGCTACGAGCAGTACTTC